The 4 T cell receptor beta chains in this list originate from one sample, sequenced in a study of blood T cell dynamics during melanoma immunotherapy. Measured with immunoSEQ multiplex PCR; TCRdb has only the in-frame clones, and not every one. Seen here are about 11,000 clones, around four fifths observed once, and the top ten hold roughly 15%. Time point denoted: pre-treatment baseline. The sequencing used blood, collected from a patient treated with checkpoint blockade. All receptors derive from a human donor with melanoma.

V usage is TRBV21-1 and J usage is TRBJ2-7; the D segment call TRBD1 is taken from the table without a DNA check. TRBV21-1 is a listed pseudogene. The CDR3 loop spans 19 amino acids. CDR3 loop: CASSKGGDRGVGSSYEQYF. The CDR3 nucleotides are TGTGCCAGCAGCAAAGGGGGGGACAGGGGAGTAGGGAGCTCCTACGAGCAGTACTTC.

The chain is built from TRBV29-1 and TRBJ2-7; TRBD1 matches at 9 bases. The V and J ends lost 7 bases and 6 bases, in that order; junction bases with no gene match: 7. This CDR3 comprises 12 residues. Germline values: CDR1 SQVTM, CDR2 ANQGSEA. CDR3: CSARGTGSEQYF. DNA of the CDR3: TGCAGCGCGAGGGGGACAGGGTCCGAGCAGTACTTC.

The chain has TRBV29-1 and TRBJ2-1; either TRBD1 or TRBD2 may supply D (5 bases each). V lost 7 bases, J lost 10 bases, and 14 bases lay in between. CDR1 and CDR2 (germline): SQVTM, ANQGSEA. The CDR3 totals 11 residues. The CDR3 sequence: CSGRSGREQFF. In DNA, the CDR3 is TGCAGCGGCCGCTCGGGGCGAGAGCAGTTCTTC.

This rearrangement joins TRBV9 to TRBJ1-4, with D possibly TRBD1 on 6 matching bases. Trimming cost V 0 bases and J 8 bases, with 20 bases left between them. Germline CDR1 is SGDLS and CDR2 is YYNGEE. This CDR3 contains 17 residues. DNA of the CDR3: TGTGCCAGCAGCGTAGCTTCCGGCTTAGGGGGGTTGGAAAAACTGTTTTTT. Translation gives CASSVASGLGGLEKLFF.